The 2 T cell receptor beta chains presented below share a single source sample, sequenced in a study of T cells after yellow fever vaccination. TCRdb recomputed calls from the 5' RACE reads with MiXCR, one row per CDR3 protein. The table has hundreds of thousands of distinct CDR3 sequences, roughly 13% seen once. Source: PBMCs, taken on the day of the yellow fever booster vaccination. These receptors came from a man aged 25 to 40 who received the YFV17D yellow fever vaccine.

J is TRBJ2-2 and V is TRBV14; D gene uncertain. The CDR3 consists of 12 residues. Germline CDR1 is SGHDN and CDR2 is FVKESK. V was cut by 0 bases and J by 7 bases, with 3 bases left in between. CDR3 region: CASSQESGELFF. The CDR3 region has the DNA TGTGCCAGCAGCCAAGAGAGCGGGGAGCTGTTTTTT.

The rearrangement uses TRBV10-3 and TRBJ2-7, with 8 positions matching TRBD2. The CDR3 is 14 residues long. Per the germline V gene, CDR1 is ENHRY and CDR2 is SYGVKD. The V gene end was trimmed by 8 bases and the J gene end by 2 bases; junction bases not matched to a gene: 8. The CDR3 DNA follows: TGTGCCATCGCCCATACGGGAGGGCCCTACGAGCAGTACTTC. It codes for CAIAHTGGPYEQYF.